These 31 T cell receptor beta chains share one sample of origin, sequenced in a study of blood T cells in healthy people across ages. A sample-barcoded 5' primer and a J-beta primer mix were used in a second PCR of roughly 7 to 12 cycles. MiXCR was run by TCRdb on the 5' RACE reads, yielding one entry per CDR3 protein. The sample consists of about 1.6 million distinct CDR3 sequences, about 35% of them appearing once. The sequenced sample consisted of blood. Receptor source: a woman aged 25 to 39 in good health.

The J gene is TRBJ2-3, the V gene TRBV12-3 or TRBV12-4; 12 bases match TRBD2. J was trimmed by 4 bases and V by 3 bases; bases with no gene match: 8. This CDR3 spans 17 amino acids. The DNA of the CDR3 is TGTGCCAGCAGTTTCGACCTAGCGGGAGGGTTATCAGATACGCAGTATTTT. This codes for CASSFDLAGGLSDTQYF.

In regard to this clonotype: This may arise from a read error, as a much more abundant clone is one base away. This chain uses TRBV3-1 with TRBJ2-3, with 10 bases fitting TRBD1. The germline V gene encodes CDR1 LGHDT and CDR2 YNNKEL (reference sequence). This CDR3 is built from 15 residues. The CDR3 DNA reads TGTGCCGGCAGCCAATTGGGACAGGGGAGGAATACGCAGTATTTT. The encoded protein is CAGSQLGQGRNTQYF.

This clonotype was recorded a few times. V is TRBV5-6 and J is TRBJ1-2; TRBD1 agrees at 10 bases. After removal of 4 bases from V and 7 bases from J, the junction contained 10 bases not matched to a gene. This CDR3 has 15 residues. Germline lookup yields CDR1 SGHDT and CDR2 YYEEEE. CDR3 coding DNA: TGTGCCAGCAGCCTGCGAGGGACAGGGGCTTCTGGCTACACCTTC. Its translation is CASSLRGTGASGYTF.

In its sample, this clonotype was seen a few times. The chain uses TRBV6-2 or TRBV6-3 and TRBJ1-5; the D is unclear. Between the trimmed V and J ends, which lost 7 bases and 1 base, there was a span of 5 bases. The germline V gene encodes CDR1 MNHEY and CDR2 SVGEGT. This CDR3 comprises 12 residues. The CDR3 DNA sequence: TGTGCCAGCAAGGGCAGCAATCAGCCCCAGCATTTT. It codes for CASKGSNQPQHF.

The chain employs TRBV4-1 and TRBJ1-5; no definite D call. The CDR3 has 16 amino acids. Trimming cost V 3 bases and J 0 bases, with 12 bases left between them. Germline CDR1 is MGHRA and CDR2 is YSYEKL. The CDR3 loop is CASSQMGANSNQPQHF. The DNA of the CDR3 is TGCGCCAGCAGCCAGATGGGTGCGAATAGCAATCAGCCCCAGCATTTT.

This clonotype was detected a few times. The chain joins TRBV7-9 to TRBJ2-1; maybe TRBD1 (5 bases). V was clipped by 3 bases and J by 8 bases, with 14 bases between them. The CDR3 is 14 amino acids. The germline CDR1 and CDR2 sequences are SEHNR and FQNEAQ (reference sequence). The CDR3 coding sequence is TGTGCCAGCAGCTTCCCGGACGGACACGATGAGCAGTTCTTC. The encoded protein is CASSFPDGHDEQFF.

The DNA of the CDR3 is TGTGCCTGGAGTCCCGGGGCCTCCTACGAGCAGTACTTC. Its translation: CAWSPGASYEQYF. The chain has TRBV30 and TRBJ2-7; the D gene could be TRBD1 or TRBD2 (5 bases each). The germline gives CDR1 GTSNPN, CDR2 SVGIG (reference sequence). The V end lost 2 bases, the J end lost 0 bases, and 8 bases lay between the germline ends. The CDR3 contains 13 residues.

There are a few counts of this clonotype. The CDR3 is CSARWEGGVRSPLHF. In DNA, the CDR3 is TGCAGTGCTAGGTGGGAGGGGGGGGTTCGTTCACCCCTCCACTTT. J is TRBJ1-6 and V is TRBV20-1, with D possibly TRBD1 on 6 matching bases. The CDR3 is made up of 15 amino acids. Trimming took off 3 bases at V and 9 bases at J, with 18 bases between the two ends. CDR1 and CDR2 from the germline V gene are DFQATT and SNEGSKA (reference sequence).

This clonotype was seen only a few times. V gene TRBV20-1 combines with J gene TRBJ1-1; D uncertain. The V end was cut by 0 bases, the J end by 1 base, with 9 bases between. The CDR3 sequence is 14 residues long. The germline gives CDR1 DFQATT, CDR2 SNEGSKA (reference sequence). CDR3 DNA: TGCAGTGCTAGAGATGGAGCAGCGAACACTGAAGCTTTCTTT. The encoded protein is CSARDGAANTEAFF.

This clonotype was recorded a few times. V usage is TRBV6-4 and J usage is TRBJ2-3; D not certain. The CDR3 covers 16 residues. From germline, CDR1 is MRHNA and CDR2 SNTAGT. V lost 0 bases, J lost 2 bases, and 12 bases lay in between. CDR3 sequence (DNA): TGTGCCAGCAGTGACTCGTTTAGTCAGTTCACAGATACGCAGTATTTT. The encoded protein is CASSDSFSQFTDTQYF.

This clonotype has just a few counts. The CDR3 spells CASSLQVGSNQPQHF. The CDR3 DNA is TGTGCCAGCAGTTTGCAGGTGGGCAGCAATCAGCCCCAGCATTTT. This sequence joins TRBV12-3 or TRBV12-4 and TRBJ1-5; D ambiguous. Trimming left V 3 bases short and J 1 base short, with 10 bases between. The CDR3 is 15 amino acids.

This clonotype showed up just a few times. The chain links TRBV15 to TRBJ2-7, with unresolved D. This CDR3 is built from 17 residues. Trimming took 4 bases from V and 0 from J, leaving 19 bases between them. CDR1 and CDR2 (germline): LNHNV, YYDKDF (reference sequence). CDR3 coding DNA: TGTGCCACCAGCATCCCCCTTGACGGTGCCCTCTCCTACGAGCAGTACTTC. As protein: CATSIPLDGALSYEQYF. The full variable domain, completed using reference TRBV15 and TRBJ2-7, is DAMVIQNPRYQVTQFGKPVTLSCSQTLNHNVMYWYQQKSSQAPKLLFHYYDKDFNNEADTPDNFQSRRPNTSFCFLDIRSPGLGDTAMYLCATSIPLDGALSYEQYFGPGTRLTVT.

The rearrangement links TRBV9 to TRBJ2-1; tentative D call: TRBD2 (6 bases). Between the trimmed V and J ends, which lost 0 bases and 1 base, there was a span of 14 bases. CDR1 is SGDLS, CDR2 YYNGEE, per germline. The CDR3 runs 17 residues. The CDR3 DNA reads as TGTGCCAGCAGCGTAGCCGGCGCTCGGGGGTCCTACAATGAGCAGTTCTTC. Its protein is CASSVAGARGSYNEQFF.

The rearrangement joins TRBV20-1 to TRBJ2-2; 9 nucleotides line up with TRBD1. This CDR3 is 14 amino acids long. CDR1 and CDR2 from the germline V gene are DFQATT and SNEGSKA (reference sequence). The ends lost 6 bases at V and 3 bases at J; junction bases unmatched: 5. CDR3 amino acids: CSAPGTGYTGELFF. In DNA form, the CDR3 reads TGCAGTGCCCCCGGGACAGGGTACACCGGGGAGCTGTTTTTT.

The genes are TRBV4-2 and TRBJ2-1; D is unclear. V was clipped by 1 base and J by 3 bases, with 7 bases between them. The CDR3 totals 14 residues. Germline CDR1 and CDR2: LGHNA and YNFKEQ. The DNA for the CDR3 is TGTGCCAGCAGCCAAGCTTACAGCTACAATGAGCAGTTCTTC. It codes for CASSQAYSYNEQFF.

This sequence joins TRBV9 and TRBJ1-1, with 9 bases that match TRBD1. The CDR3 consists of 15 residues. Trimming at V came to 3 bases and at J to 5 bases, leaving 8 bases not matched to a gene. The germline gives CDR1 SGDLS, CDR2 YYNGEE. The CDR3 here is CASSGTGERKTEAFF. For the CDR3, the DNA is TGTGCCAGCAGCGGGACAGGGGAACGAAAAACTGAAGCTTTCTTT.

The chain couples TRBV9 to TRBJ2-5; TRBD1 agrees at 8 bases. V trimming: 0 bases; J trimming: 0 bases; junction bases outside the gene matches: 4. The CDR3 extends over 16 amino acids. Germline V gives CDR1 SGDLS, CDR2 YYNGEE. For the CDR3, the DNA is TGTGCCAGCAGCGTAGAGTCAGGGGGCTACCAAGAGACCCAGTACTTC. It translates to CASSVESGGYQETQYF.

This clonotype was seen a few times. The genes are TRBV9 and TRBJ2-7; 7 nucleotides match TRBD1. The V segment lost 3 bases and the J segment 3 bases; nucleotides outside the gene matches: 9. Germline CDR1 reads SGDLS; CDR2 reads YYNGEE. The CDR3 spans 15 residues. The CDR3 DNA sequence: TGTGCCAGCAGCGCCTCCGGGACAGACGGCTACGAGCAGTACTTC. This translates into CASSASGTDGYEQYF.

This clonotype was counted between two and nine times. The rearrangement uses TRBV25-1 and TRBJ2-3; D remains unclear. V dropped 1 base and J dropped 2 bases, with 7 bases sitting between them. This CDR3 has 14 amino acids. Germline V gives CDR1 MGHDK, CDR2 SYGVNS. CDR3 protein: CASSELGPTDTQYF. The CDR3 coding sequence is TGTGCCAGCAGTGAATTAGGCCCCACAGATACGCAGTATTTT. Based on the CDR3 plus reference TRBV25-1 and TRBJ2-3, the full variable domain is EADIYQTPRYLVIGTGKKITLECSQTMGHDKMYWYQQDPGMELHLIHYSYGVNSTEKGDLSSESTVSRIRTEHFPLTLESARPSHTSQYLCASSELGPTDTQYFGPGTRLTVL.

The rearrangement links TRBV7-2 to TRBJ2-1; 9 positions agree with TRBD2. The J segment lost 0 bases and the V segment lost 0 bases, leaving 6 bases of the junction unmatched. The CDR3 consists of 18 residues. CDR1 and CDR2 (germline): SGHTA, FQGNSA. The CDR3 here is CASSLASGGTYSYNEQFF. Written as DNA, the CDR3 is TGTGCCAGCAGCTTAGCCAGCGGGGGGACCTACTCCTACAATGAGCAGTTCTTC.

This clonotype was seen only a few times. The rearrangement links TRBV2 to TRBJ1-1; 7 bases line up with TRBD1. Germline V gives CDR1 SNHLY, CDR2 FYNNEI. This CDR3 has 14 residues. J gave up 5 bases and V 2 bases, and 5 bases lay outside the gene matches. This CDR3 is CASSESPGGTEAFF. The CDR3 nucleotides read TGTGCCAGCAGTGAATCCCCAGGGGGGACTGAAGCTTTCTTT. Filled out from reference TRBV2 and TRBJ1-1, the complete variable domain reads EPEVTQTPSHQVTQMGQEVILRCVPISNHLYFYWYRQILGQKVEFLVSFYNNEISEKSEIFDDQFSVERPDGSNFTLKIRSTKLEDSAMYFCASSESPGGTEAFFGQGTRLTVV.

In its sample, this clonotype was seen many times. The V call is TRBV29-1, the J call TRBJ2-7; TRBD2 aligns across 9 bases. This CDR3 has 13 residues. In germline, CDR1 is SQVTM, CDR2 ANQGSEA. V dropped 5 bases and J dropped 5; count of bases not matched to a gene: 7. CDR3 nucleotide sequence: TGCAGCGTTCTCGGGACTAGCTCGAACGAGCAGTACTTC. Protein product: CSVLGTSSNEQYF.

The chain links TRBV7-8 to TRBJ2-1; D might be TRBD2 (6 bases). CDR3 length: 16 amino acids. Germline loops: CDR1 SGHVS, CDR2 FQNEAQ. V was clipped by 4 bases and J by 8 bases, with 21 bases between them. For the CDR3, the DNA is TGTGCCAGCAGCTCTCAGTTGGAGAGGGGAGGCTATGAGCAGTTCTTC. This gives the protein CASSSQLERGGYEQFF.

This clonotype came up a few times. This chain connects TRBV28 to TRBJ2-5; D is possibly TRBD2 (5 bases). CDR1 and CDR2 (germline): MDHEN, SYDVKM. Trimming removed 2 bases from V and 1 base from J, with 11 bases in between. The CDR3 covers 15 residues. CDR3 nucleotides: TGTGCCAGCAGTTTACCGGCGGGCCGCCAAGAGACCCAGTACTTC. Translated, it gives CASSLPAGRQETQYF.

This clonotype was counted between two and nine times. This chain connects TRBV11-2 to TRBJ2-1; 9 bases fit TRBD2. The trim removed 5 bases at V and 8 bases at J, leaving 10 bases unmatched. The CDR3 consists of 15 residues. Germline lookup yields CDR1 SGHAT and CDR2 FQNNGV. The CDR3 nucleotides are TGTGCCAGCAGCCGCGGCCCTAGCGGGATCGATGAGCAGTTCTTC. Translating it yields CASSRGPSGIDEQFF.

CDR3 sequence (DNA): TGCGCCAGCAGCCAAGGACAGCTAAAACCTATCCAAGAGACCCAGTACTTC. It specifies CASSQGQLKPIQETQYF. The chain couples TRBV4-1 to TRBJ2-5; possible D gene TRBD1, 5 bases. V dropped 1 base and J dropped 1 base, with 16 bases sitting between them. The CDR3 runs to 17 residues. Germline CDR1 MGHRA, CDR2 YSYEKL.

The V call is TRBV5-1, the J call TRBJ2-5, with 9 bases that match TRBD2. The germline gives CDR1 SGHRS, CDR2 YFSETQ. V lost 0 bases, J lost 9 bases, and 12 bases stayed unmatched. The CDR3 length is 16 residues. CDR3 nucleotides: TGCGCCAGCAGCTTGGTGATAGCGGGGGCCGGGCGGGCCCAGTACTTC. It is translated as CASSLVIAGAGRAQYF.

J is TRBJ2-1 and V is TRBV6-1; 11 bases map to TRBD2. J lost 4 bases, V lost 5 bases, and 4 bases had no gene match. The CDR3 spans 15 residues. Looked up from germline, CDR1 is MNHNS and CDR2 is SASEGT. CDR3 loop: CASSRLAGQYNEQFF. The CDR3 DNA reads TGTGCCAGCAGTAGACTAGCGGGACAATACAATGAGCAGTTCTTC.

The rearrangement uses TRBV6-6 and TRBJ1-5; D gene uncertain. Trimming left V 4 bases short and J 5 bases short, with 15 bases between. The CDR3 runs to 15 residues. Germline V lookup: CDR1 MNHNY, CDR2 SVGAGI (reference sequence). CDR3: CASSFPPVGDQPQHF. The CDR3 DNA is TGTGCCAGCAGTTTCCCCCCGGTTGGAGATCAGCCCCAGCATTTT.

This clonotype has only a few counts. A much larger clonotype is one base distant, so this may be a read error. The chain links TRBV20-1 to TRBJ2-1; D is tentatively TRBD1 or TRBD2 (5 bases each). The CDR3 has 16 residues. The germline V gene encodes CDR1 DFQATT and CDR2 SNEGSKA (reference sequence). CDR3 residues: CGARGPGVNRGNEQFF. As DNA, the CDR3 is TGCGGTGCTAGAGGTCCCGGGGTCAATAGGGGAAATGAGCAGTTCTTC.

This clonotype was seen ten or more times. The genes are TRBV10-3 and TRBJ2-6; D is uncertain. CDR1 and CDR2 from the germline V gene are ENHRY and SYGVKD. Trimming shortened V by 6 bases and J by 0 bases, and 9 bases separated the two germline ends. The length of the CDR3 is 15 residues. DNA for the CDR3: TGTGCCATCAGCCATTCGGACTCTGGGGCCAACGTCCTGACTTTC. It codes for CAISHSDSGANVLTF.